This T cell receptor beta chain is drawn from a study of cytomegalovirus exposure and HLA in healthy donors. Overall study findings and caveats: Among donors in an Asian-associated ancestry cluster, a later analysis reportedly found fewer N-insertions than the roughly 700-donor mean.

Trimming took 3 bases from V and 2 from J; bases not matched to a gene: 8. This CDR3 has 17 residues. Germline assignment: CDR1 MGHDK and CDR2 SYGVNS. This PCR relied on a set of 60 Vbeta primers and 13 Jbeta primers. Sequenced by immunoSEQ multiplex PCR; TCRdb stores in-frame clones only, minus some. This repertoire includes over 80,000 clones. About this clone itself: Antigen unknown.

The sequence was obtained from a girl under 18 in good health and CMV-seropositive. Sequenced: PBMCs. The chain couples TRBV25-1 to TRBJ2-1; 9 nucleotides match TRBD2. The CDR3 here is CASSDSGGPTTYNEQFF. The CDR3 DNA follows: TGTGCCAGCAGTGATAGCGGGGGCCCCACAACCTACAATGAGCAGTTCTTC.